The entry below describes one T cell receptor (beta chain). The sample belongs to a study of cytomegalovirus exposure and HLA in healthy donors. Amplification used 60 Vbeta primers and 13 Jbeta primers. Clones were read by immunoSEQ multiplex PCR, and TCRdb kept only the in-frame ones, dropping some. The sample carries about 170,000 clones, 82% recorded once. Sample: PBMCs. This receptor was taken from a girl aged 5 to 17 in good health and CMV-seropositive.

The DNA of the CDR3 is TGTGCCAGCAGCTTCTTGAACAGCTGGGATCAGCCCCAGCATTTT. Translated, it gives CASSFLNSWDQPQHF. The V and J genes are TRBV7-2 and TRBJ1-5; D is ambiguous. V was clipped by 3 bases and J by 5 bases, with 14 bases between them. Germline-derived CDR1 and CDR2 are SGHTA and FQGNSA. This CDR3 is 15 amino acids long.